The 5 T cell receptor beta chains below all came from one sample that was sequenced in a study of beta chain features in type 1 diabetes. Findings and limits, study-wide: Shortening of TCRB CDR3s, moderate but significant, appeared in all four CD4+ subsets of Type 1 diabetes patients.

No antigen is known for these receptors. Expressed TCRB transcripts were sequenced, since all the RNA that had been isolated was reverse transcribed. This table comes from immunoSEQ multiplex PCR, and its TCRdb copy is limited to in-frame clones, with some not included. Counted here are about 340,000 clones, approximately 13% occurring once; the ten biggest clones make up about 0.016%. Specimen: naive CD4+ T cells from blood. These receptors all come from a woman younger than 30 with type 1 diabetes.

This clone was detected a few times. V usage is TRBV7-8 and J usage is TRBJ1-2; the match to TRBD1 covers 7 bases. The CDR3 loop spans 15 amino acids. CDR1 and CDR2 from the germline V gene are SGHVS and FQNEAQ. V gave up 4 bases and J gave up 4 bases; unmatched junction bases: 9. The CDR3 bases are TGTGCCAGCAGCTCAGACAGGGCGTCCATCTATGGCTACACCTTC. As protein: CASSSDRASIYGYTF.

The chain combines TRBV6-5 with TRBJ2-1; the D gene is possibly TRBD2 (6 bases). The CDR3 length is 14 residues. Germline loops: CDR1 MNHEY, CDR2 SVGAGI. The ends were cut back, 7 bases at V and 2 bases at J, with 12 bases in the middle. CDR3 nucleotide sequence: TGTGCCAGCACTCCGGGACTTACCTACAATGAGCAGTTCTTC. This gives the protein CASTPGLTYNEQFF.

The table lists this clone with a few counts. The rearrangement links TRBV19 to TRBJ2-1; D gene ambiguous. Between the trimmed V and J ends, which lost 3 bases and 1 base, there was a span of 13 bases. CDR1 is LNHDA, CDR2 SQIVND, per germline (reference sequence). This CDR3 region has 16 residues. Here the CDR3 DNA reads TGTGCCAGTAGTATTGGCCGGCTAGTTTCCTACAATGAGCAGTTCTTC. It translates to CASSIGRLVSYNEQFF.

This clone has only a few counts. The chain combines TRBV2 with TRBJ2-7; 8 bases align to TRBD1. The ends lost 6 bases at V and 5 bases at J; junction bases unmatched: 15. From germline, CDR1 is SNHLY and CDR2 FYNNEI. The CDR3 covers 16 residues. The CDR3 loop reads CASSPRAGGGSNEQYF. The CDR3 coding sequence is TGTGCCAGCAGCCCACGTGCAGGGGGCGGTTCCAACGAGCAGTACTTC.

The chain is built from TRBV9 and TRBJ1-2; 7 nucleotides agree with TRBD1. Germline CDR1 reads SGDLS; CDR2 reads YYNGEE. This CDR3 spans 17 amino acids. V dropped 0 bases and J dropped 2; count of bases not matched to a gene: 10. DNA for the CDR3: TGTGCCAGCAGCGTAGGAGGAGGGGGCATTTTCAACTATGGCTACACCTTC. It specifies CASSVGGGGIFNYGYTF.